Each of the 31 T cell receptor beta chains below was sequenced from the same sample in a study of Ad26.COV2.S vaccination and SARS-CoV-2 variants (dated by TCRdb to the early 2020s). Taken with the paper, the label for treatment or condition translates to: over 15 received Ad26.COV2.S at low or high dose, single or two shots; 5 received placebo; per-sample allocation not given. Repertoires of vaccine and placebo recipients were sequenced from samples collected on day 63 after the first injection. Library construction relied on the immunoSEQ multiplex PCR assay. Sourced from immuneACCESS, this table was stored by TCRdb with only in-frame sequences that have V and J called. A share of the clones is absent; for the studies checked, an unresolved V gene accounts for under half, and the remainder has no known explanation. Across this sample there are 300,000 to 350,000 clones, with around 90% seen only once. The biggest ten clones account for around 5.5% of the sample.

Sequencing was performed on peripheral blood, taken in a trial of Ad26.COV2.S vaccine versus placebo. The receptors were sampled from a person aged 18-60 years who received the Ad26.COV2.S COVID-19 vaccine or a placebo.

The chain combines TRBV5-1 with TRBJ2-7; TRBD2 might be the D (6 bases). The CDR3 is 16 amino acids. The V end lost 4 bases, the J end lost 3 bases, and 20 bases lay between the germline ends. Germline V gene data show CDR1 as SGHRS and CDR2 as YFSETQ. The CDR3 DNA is TGCGCCAGCAGCCCCGGAGGGGTACTCAGCAGCTACGAGCAGTACTTC. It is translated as CASSPGGVLSSYEQYF.

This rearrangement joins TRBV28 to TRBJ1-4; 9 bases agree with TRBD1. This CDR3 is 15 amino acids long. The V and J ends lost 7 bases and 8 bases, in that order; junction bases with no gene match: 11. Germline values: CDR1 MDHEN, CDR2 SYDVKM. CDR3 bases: TGTGCCAGCACCTTGGGGACAGGGTCTCAGGAAAAACTGTTTTTT. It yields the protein CASTLGTGSQEKLFF.

CDR3 region: CASSNLDREDTEAFF. For the CDR3, the DNA is TGTGCCAGCAGCAACCTGGACAGGGAGGACACTGAAGCTTTCTTT. This sequence joins TRBV21-1 and TRBJ1-1; the table's D call, TRBD1, was not checked against the DNA. TRBV21-1 is reported as a pseudogene. This CDR3 has 15 residues.

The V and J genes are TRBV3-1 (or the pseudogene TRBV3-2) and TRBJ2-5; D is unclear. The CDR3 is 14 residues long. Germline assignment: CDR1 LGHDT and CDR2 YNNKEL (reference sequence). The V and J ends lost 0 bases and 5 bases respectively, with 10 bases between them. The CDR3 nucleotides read TGTGCCAGCAGCCAAGATCGCCTTCGGGAGACCCAGTACTTC. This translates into CASSQDRLRETQYF.

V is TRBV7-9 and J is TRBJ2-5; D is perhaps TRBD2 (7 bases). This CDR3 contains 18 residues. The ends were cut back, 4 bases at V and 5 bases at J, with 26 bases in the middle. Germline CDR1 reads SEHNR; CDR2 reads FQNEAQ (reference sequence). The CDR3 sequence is CASSSYIGLGGTMETQYF. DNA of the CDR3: TGTGCCAGCAGCTCCTATATTGGACTAGGGGGAACGATGGAGACCCAGTACTTC.

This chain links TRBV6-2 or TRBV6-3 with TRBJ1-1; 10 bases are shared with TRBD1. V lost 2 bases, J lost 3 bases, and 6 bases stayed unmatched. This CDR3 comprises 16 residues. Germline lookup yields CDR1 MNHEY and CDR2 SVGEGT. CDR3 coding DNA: TGTGCCAGCAGTTACCCAAGGGACAGGGGATACACTGAAGCTTTCTTT. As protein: CASSYPRDRGYTEAFF.

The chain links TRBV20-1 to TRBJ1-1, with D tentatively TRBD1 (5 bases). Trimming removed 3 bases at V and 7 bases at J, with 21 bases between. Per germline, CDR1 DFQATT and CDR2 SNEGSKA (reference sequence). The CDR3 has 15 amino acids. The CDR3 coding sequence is TGCAGTGCTAGTGAGGTGGGGCGACGGCCCAATGAAGCTTTCTTT. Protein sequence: CSASEVGRRPNEAFF.

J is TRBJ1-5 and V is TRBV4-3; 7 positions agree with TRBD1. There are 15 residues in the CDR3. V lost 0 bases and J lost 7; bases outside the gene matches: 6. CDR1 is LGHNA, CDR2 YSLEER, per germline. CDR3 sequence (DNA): TGCGCCAGCAGCCAAGATCGGGGCAGGGGGCAGCCCCAGCATTTT. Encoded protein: CASSQDRGRGQPQHF.

This CDR3 reads CASSQRQGRTDTQYF. The CDR3 DNA follows: TGTGCCAGCAGCCAACGGCAGGGACGCACAGATACGCAGTATTTT. This chain uses TRBV3-1 (or the pseudogene TRBV3-2) with TRBJ2-3; either TRBD1 or TRBD2 may supply D (5 bases each). Germline V gene sequence: CDR1 LGHDT, CDR2 YNNKEL (reference sequence). The length of the CDR3 is 15 residues. The V end was cut by 2 bases, the J end by 1 base, with 10 bases between.

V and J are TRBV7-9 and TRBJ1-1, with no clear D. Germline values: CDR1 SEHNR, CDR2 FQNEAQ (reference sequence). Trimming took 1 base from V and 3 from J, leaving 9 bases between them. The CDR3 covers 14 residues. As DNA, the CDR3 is TGTGCCAGCAGCTTAGTTAAGACCGACACTGAAGCTTTCTTT. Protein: CASSLVKTDTEAFF.

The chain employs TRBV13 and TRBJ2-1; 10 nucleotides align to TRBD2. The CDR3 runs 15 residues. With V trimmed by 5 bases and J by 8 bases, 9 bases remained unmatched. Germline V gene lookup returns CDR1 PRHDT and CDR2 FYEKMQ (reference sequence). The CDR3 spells CASSGFRLAGHEQFF. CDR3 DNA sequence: TGTGCCAGCAGCGGTTTTAGACTAGCGGGCCATGAGCAGTTCTTC.

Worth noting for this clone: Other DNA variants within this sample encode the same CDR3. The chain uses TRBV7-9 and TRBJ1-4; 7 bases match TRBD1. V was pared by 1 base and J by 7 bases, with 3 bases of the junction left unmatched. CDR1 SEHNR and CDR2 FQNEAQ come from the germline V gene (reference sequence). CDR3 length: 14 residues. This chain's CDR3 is CASSLGTGGEKLFF. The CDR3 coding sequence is TGTGCCAGCAGCTTAGGGACAGGTGGTGAAAAACTGTTTTTT.

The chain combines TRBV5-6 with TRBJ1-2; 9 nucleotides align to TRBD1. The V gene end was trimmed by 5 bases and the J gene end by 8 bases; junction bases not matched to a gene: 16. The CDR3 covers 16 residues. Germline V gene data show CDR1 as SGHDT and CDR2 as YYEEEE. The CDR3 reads CASSLGAGTGYEGYTF. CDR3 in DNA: TGTGCCAGCAGTCTGGGGGCCGGGACAGGGTACGAAGGCTACACCTTC.

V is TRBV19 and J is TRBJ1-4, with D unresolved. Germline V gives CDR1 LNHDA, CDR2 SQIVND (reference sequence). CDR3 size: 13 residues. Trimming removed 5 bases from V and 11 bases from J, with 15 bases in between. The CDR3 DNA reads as TGTGCCAGTAGTGTAAGTTCGCCTGGGAAACTGTTTTTT. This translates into CASSVSSPGKLFF.

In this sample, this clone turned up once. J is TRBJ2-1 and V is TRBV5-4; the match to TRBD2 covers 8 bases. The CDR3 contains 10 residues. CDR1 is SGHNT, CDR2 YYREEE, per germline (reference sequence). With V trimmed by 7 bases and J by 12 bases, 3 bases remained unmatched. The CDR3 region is CASGRGVQFF. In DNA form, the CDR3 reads TGTGCCAGCGGGCGGGGGGTGCAGTTCTTC.

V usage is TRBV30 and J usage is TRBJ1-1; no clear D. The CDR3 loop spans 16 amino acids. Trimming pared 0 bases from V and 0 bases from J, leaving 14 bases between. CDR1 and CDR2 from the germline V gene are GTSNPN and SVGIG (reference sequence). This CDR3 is CAWSVRRVVVNTEAFF. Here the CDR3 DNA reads TGTGCCTGGAGTGTACGGCGGGTGGTCGTGAACACTGAAGCTTTCTTT.

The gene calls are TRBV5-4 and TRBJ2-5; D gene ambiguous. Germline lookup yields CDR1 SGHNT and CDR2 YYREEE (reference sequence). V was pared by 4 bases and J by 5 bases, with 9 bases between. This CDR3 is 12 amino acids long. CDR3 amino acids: CASSLETETQYF. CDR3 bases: TGTGCCAGCAGCCTTGAAACGGAGACCCAGTACTTC. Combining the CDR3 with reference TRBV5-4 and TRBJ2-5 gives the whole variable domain ETGVTQSPTHLIKTRGQQVTLRCSSQSGHNTVSWYQQALGQGPQFIFQYYREEENGRGNFPPRFSGLQFPNYSSELNVNALELDDSALYLCASSLETETQYFGPGTRLLVL.

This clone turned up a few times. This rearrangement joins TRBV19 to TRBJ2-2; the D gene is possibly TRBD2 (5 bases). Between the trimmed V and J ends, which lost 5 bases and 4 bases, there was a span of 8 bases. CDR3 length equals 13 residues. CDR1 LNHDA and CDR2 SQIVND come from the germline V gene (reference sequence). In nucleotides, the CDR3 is TGTGCCAGTAGTCCGGGGTCCACCGGGGAGCTGTTTTTT. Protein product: CASSPGSTGELFF. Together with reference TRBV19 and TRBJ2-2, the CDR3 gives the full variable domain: DGGITQSPKYLFRKEGQNVTLSCEQNLNHDAMYWYRQDPGQGLRLIYYSQIVNDFQKGDIAEGYSVSREKKESFPLTVTSAQKNPTAFYLCASSPGSTGELFFGEGSRLTVL.

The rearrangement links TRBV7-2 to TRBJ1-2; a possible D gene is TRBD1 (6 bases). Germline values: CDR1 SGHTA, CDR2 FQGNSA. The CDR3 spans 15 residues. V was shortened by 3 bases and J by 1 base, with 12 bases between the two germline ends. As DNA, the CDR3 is TGTGCCAGCAGCTTCGCAGGACAGATTAACTATGGCTACACCTTC. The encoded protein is CASSFAGQINYGYTF.

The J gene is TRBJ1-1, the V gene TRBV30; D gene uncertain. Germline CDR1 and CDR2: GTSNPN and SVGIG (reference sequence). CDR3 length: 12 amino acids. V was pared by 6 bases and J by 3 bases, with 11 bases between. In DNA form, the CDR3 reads TGTGCCTGCTCCCGGGGTTACACTGAAGCTTTCTTT. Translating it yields CACSRGYTEAFF.

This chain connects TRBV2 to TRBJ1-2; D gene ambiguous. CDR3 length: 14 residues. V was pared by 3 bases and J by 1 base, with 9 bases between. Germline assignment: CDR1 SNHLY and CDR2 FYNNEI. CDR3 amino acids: CASSEQKLNYGYTF. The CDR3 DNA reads TGTGCCAGCAGTGAGCAGAAGCTTAACTATGGCTACACCTTC.

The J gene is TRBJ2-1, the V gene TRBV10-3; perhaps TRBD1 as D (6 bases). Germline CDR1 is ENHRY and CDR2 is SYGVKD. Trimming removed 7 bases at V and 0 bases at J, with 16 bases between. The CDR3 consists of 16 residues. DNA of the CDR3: TGTGCCATCACCCCCACTGCGGACAGCTCCTACAATGAGCAGTTCTTC. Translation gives CAITPTADSSYNEQFF.

Here the CDR3 DNA reads TGTGCCAGCAGCTCTATAGCGGGGGGGCCTACCTACGAGCAGTACTTC. It encodes CASSSIAGGPTYEQYF. The chain carries TRBV7-6 and TRBJ2-7, with TRBD2 matching over 11 bases. The CDR3 spans 16 residues. The germline V gene encodes CDR1 SGHVS and CDR2 FNYEAQ. J lost 2 bases, V lost 4 bases, and 7 bases had no gene match.

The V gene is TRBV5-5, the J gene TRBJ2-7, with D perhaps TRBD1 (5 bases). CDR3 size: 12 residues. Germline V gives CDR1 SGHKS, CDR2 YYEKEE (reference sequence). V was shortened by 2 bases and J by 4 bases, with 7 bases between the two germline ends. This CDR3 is CASSFDSYEQYF. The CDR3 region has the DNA TGTGCCAGCAGCTTCGACAGTTACGAGCAGTACTTC.

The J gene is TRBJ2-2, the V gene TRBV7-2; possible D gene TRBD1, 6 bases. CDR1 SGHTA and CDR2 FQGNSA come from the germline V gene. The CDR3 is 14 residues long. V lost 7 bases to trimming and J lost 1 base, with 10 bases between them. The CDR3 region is CASKEGVNTGELFF. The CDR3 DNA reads TGTGCCAGCAAAGAGGGGGTGAACACCGGGGAGCTGTTTTTT.

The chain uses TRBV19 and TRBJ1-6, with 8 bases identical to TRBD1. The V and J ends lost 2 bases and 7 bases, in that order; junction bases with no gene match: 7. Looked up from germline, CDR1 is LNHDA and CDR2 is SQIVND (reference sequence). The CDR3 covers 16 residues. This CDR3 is CASSISGQAGNSPLHF. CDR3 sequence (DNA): TGTGCCAGTAGTATATCGGGACAGGCTGGGAATTCACCCCTCCACTTT.

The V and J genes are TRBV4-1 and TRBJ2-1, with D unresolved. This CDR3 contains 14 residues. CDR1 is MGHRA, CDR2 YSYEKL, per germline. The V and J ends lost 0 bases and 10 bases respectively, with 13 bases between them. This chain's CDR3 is CASSQDRSPAEQFF. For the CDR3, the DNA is TGCGCCAGCAGCCAAGATCGTTCCCCTGCGGAGCAGTTCTTC.

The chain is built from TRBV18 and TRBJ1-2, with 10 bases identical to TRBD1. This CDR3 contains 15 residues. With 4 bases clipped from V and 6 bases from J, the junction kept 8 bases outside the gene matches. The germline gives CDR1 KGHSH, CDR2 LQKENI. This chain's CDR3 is CASSRDRDRGDGYTF. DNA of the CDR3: TGTGCCAGCTCACGTGACCGGGACAGGGGAGATGGCTACACCTTC.

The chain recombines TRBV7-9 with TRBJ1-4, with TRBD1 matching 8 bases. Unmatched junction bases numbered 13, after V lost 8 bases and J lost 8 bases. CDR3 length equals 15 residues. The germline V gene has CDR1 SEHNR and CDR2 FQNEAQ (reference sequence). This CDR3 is CASDPGGVGREKLFF. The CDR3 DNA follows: TGTGCCAGCGACCCAGGGGGCGTCGGGAGAGAAAAACTGTTTTTT.

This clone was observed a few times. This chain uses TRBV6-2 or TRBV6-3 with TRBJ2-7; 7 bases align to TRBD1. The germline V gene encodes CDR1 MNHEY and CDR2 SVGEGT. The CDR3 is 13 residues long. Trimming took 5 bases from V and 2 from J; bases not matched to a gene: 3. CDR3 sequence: CASSLTGPYEQYF. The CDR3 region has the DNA TGTGCCAGCAGTCTGACAGGGCCCTACGAGCAGTACTTC.

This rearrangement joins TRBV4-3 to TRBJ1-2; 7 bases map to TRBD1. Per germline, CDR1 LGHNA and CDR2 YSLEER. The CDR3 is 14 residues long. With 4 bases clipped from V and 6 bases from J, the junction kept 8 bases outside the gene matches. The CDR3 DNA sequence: TGCGCCAGCAGCCTGACGAGAGGGGGCGATGGCTACACCTTC. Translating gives CASSLTRGGDGYTF.